This T cell receptor (beta chain) was observed in a study of cytomegalovirus exposure and HLA in healthy donors. Overall study results and limits: Later analysis found that TCR beta chains associated with HLA were more clonally expanded than other, equally common chains. HLA restriction was apparent for most CMV-associated TCR beta chains in a later analysis.

This PCR relied on a set of 60 Vbeta primers and 13 Jbeta primers. Measured with immunoSEQ multiplex PCR; TCRdb has only the in-frame clones, and not every one. The profile shows 150,000 or so clones, around 79% of them singletons. This clone has just one count. The antigen remains undetermined. This CDR3 region has 13 residues. Germline CDR1 reads SGHTA; CDR2 reads FQGNSA. Trimming removed 3 bases at V and 10 bases at J, with 16 bases between. The receptor was derived from a man in his fifties or sixties in good health and CMV-seropositive. J is TRBJ2-7 and V is TRBV7-2; D possibly corresponds to TRBD2 (5 bases). The sample consisted of PBMCs. DNA of the CDR3: TGTGCCAGCAGCTTTACAGCGGTTGGGGTTCAGTACGTC. Amino acids: CASSFTAVGVQYV.